A single sample is the source of the 21 T cell receptor beta chains below, sequenced in a study of blood T cell repertoires in COVID-19. The assay was immunoSEQ multiplex PCR, and TCRdb's table has in-frame clones only and misses some. The repertoire includes some 31,000 clones, around 85% of them detected once, and over 7.5% sits in the top ten. Sequencing used peripheral blood. The receptors were gathered from a man older than 75 with active COVID-19.

The V and J genes are TRBV6-1 and TRBJ1-5; 7 bases align to TRBD1. Germline-derived CDR1 and CDR2 are MNHNS and SASEGT. There are 15 residues in the CDR3. V shed 0 bases and J 7 bases; nucleotides not matched to a gene: 6. The DNA for the CDR3 is TGTGCCAGCAGTGAAGCGGGCGACAGGGTACAGCCCCAGCATTTT. This gives the protein CASSEAGDRVQPQHF.

This chain joins TRBV7-3 and TRBJ2-4; TRBD1 agrees at 8 bases. The V gene end was trimmed by 5 bases and the J gene end by 6 bases; junction bases not matched to a gene: 3. The CDR3 is 13 residues long. Germline V gives CDR1 SGHTA, CDR2 FQGTGA. The CDR3 coding sequence is TGTGCCAGCAGCCAGGGGGCTGGAAACATTCAGTACTTC. Translated: CASSQGAGNIQYF.

The chain uses TRBV6-1 and TRBJ1-4, with 7 bases matching TRBD1. The germline CDR1 and CDR2 sequences are MNHNS and SASEGT. CDR3 length: 14 residues. The junction had 5 bases not matched to a gene; V was cut back by 2 bases and J by 8 bases. DNA for the CDR3: TGTGCCAGCAGTGAATACCGACAGGGAGAAAAACTGTTTTTT. Encoded protein: CASSEYRQGEKLFF.

The chain carries TRBV29-1 and TRBJ1-2; no clear D gene. V lost 4 bases, J lost 5 bases, and 8 bases lay in between. The length of the CDR3 is 11 residues. Looked up from germline, CDR1 is SQVTM and CDR2 is ANQGSEA. The CDR3 region is CSVVSGYGYTF. CDR3 nucleotides: TGCAGCGTTGTTTCGGGTTATGGCTACACCTTC. Based on the CDR3 plus reference TRBV29-1 and TRBJ1-2, the full variable domain is SAVISQKPSRDICQRGTSLTIQCQVDSQVTMMFWYRQQPGQSLTLIATANQGSEATYESGFVIDKFPISRPNLTFSTLTVSNMSPEDSSIYLCSVVSGYGYTFGSGTRLTVV.

The rearrangement uses TRBV9 and TRBJ2-7, with 9 bases aligning to TRBD1. Germline V gives CDR1 SGDLS, CDR2 YYNGEE. The V segment lost 4 bases and the J segment 0 bases; nucleotides outside the gene matches: 5. The CDR3 runs to 15 residues. Here the CDR3 reads CASSPGTGYSYEQYF. The CDR3 DNA sequence: TGTGCCAGCAGCCCGGGGACAGGGTACTCCTACGAGCAGTACTTC.

A single count supports this clone. This chain joins TRBV27 and TRBJ2-7; 7 positions agree with TRBD1. J was trimmed by 2 bases and V by 6 bases; bases with no gene match: 1. The CDR3 covers 12 residues. CDR1 and CDR2 (germline): MNHEY, SMNVEV (reference sequence). The CDR3 region has the DNA TGTGCCAGCAGCACAGGGGCCTACGAGCAGTACTTC. This gives the protein CASSTGAYEQYF.

The V gene is TRBV6-5, the J gene TRBJ1-4; TRBD1 matches at 11 bases. CDR1 is MNHEY, CDR2 SVGAGI, per germline. The CDR3 runs to 15 residues. The V gene end was trimmed by 4 bases and the J gene end by 3 bases; junction bases not matched to a gene: 1. CDR3: CASSLDRGPNEKLFF. In DNA, the CDR3 is TGTGCCAGCAGTTTGGACAGGGGGCCTAATGAAAAACTGTTTTTT.

This chain uses TRBV29-1 with TRBJ1-1, with D perhaps matching TRBD1 (6 bases). With 6 bases removed from V and 5 bases from J, the gap between germline ends came to 7 bases. CDR3 length: 10 amino acids. The germline V gene encodes CDR1 SQVTM and CDR2 ANQGSEA. CDR3 region: CSVTGTEAFF. The CDR3 region has the DNA TGCAGCGTGACAGGAACTGAAGCTTTCTTT.

This chain uses TRBV4-3 with TRBJ2-1, with TRBD2 identical over 10 bases. The CDR3 spans 16 residues. V dropped 4 bases and J dropped 8; count of bases not matched to a gene: 11. The germline gives CDR1 LGHNA, CDR2 YSLEER. The CDR3 loop reads CASSPEAGGRKDEQFF. The CDR3 DNA sequence: TGCGCCAGCAGCCCAGAAGCGGGGGGGCGGAAGGATGAGCAGTTCTTC.

The genes are TRBV9 and TRBJ2-2; 7 positions match TRBD2. Trimming took 5 bases from V and 2 from J; bases not matched to a gene: 6. The germline CDR1 and CDR2 sequences are SGDLS and YYNGEE. The CDR3 extends over 15 amino acids. The DNA of the CDR3 is TGTGCCAGCAGAGTCTCGGGACTAAACACCGGGGAGCTGTTTTTT. Translation: CASRVSGLNTGELFF.

This CDR3 reads CASSPSGTGDYGYTF. CDR3 DNA sequence: TGCGCCAGCAGCCCGTCGGGGACAGGGGACTATGGCTACACCTTC. The rearrangement joins TRBV4-1 to TRBJ1-2; 10 bases map to TRBD1. The CDR3 is 15 amino acids. V gave up 4 bases and J gave up 3 bases; unmatched junction bases: 5. Germline V gives CDR1 MGHRA, CDR2 YSYEKL.

This chain connects TRBV7-2 to TRBJ1-4, with 8 bases lining up with TRBD1. CDR3 length equals 16 residues. Unmatched junction bases numbered 8, after V lost 5 bases and J lost 3 bases. Germline assignment: CDR1 SGHTA and CDR2 FQGNSA. Here the CDR3 DNA reads TGTGCCAGCAGCCGGGACAGGAGCACAGCTAATGAAAAACTGTTTTTT. This encodes CASSRDRSTANEKLFF.

The chain is built from TRBV5-6 and TRBJ2-7, with TRBD1 matching over 8 bases. The CDR3 runs 15 residues. CDR1 is SGHDT and CDR2 is YYEEEE in the germline V gene. Germline trimming cut 2 bases from V and 2 bases from J; bases unmatched to any gene: 6. DNA for the CDR3: TGTGCCAGCAGCTTCGTCACAGGGGGTCCCTACGAGCAGTACTTC. Translated: CASSFVTGGPYEQYF.

The chain employs TRBV5-4 and TRBJ2-4; D ambiguous. Trimming removed 0 bases at V and 8 bases at J, with 9 bases between. This CDR3 is 13 amino acids long. Germline V gene sequence: CDR1 SGHNT, CDR2 YYREEE (reference sequence). CDR3: CASSLAGSDIQYF. CDR3 DNA sequence: TGTGCCAGCAGCTTGGCCGGCAGCGACATTCAGTACTTC. The full variable domain, in which reference TRBV5-4 and TRBJ2-4 provide the parts outside the CDR3, is ETGVTQSPTHLIKTRGQQVTLRCSSQSGHNTVSWYQQALGQGPQFIFQYYREEENGRGNFPPRFSGLQFPNYSSELNVNALELDDSALYLCASSLAGSDIQYFGAGTRLSVL.

The chain employs TRBV19 and TRBJ2-7; 7 nucleotides line up with TRBD2. The length of the CDR3 is 16 residues. Germline V gene sequence: CDR1 LNHDA, CDR2 SQIVND (reference sequence). J lost 0 bases, V lost 6 bases, and 11 bases had no gene match. This CDR3 is CASRLNGAGDSYEQYF. In nucleotides, the CDR3 is TGTGCCAGTAGATTGAATGGCGCGGGAGACTCCTACGAGCAGTACTTC.

The chain employs TRBV2 and TRBJ2-1, with 9 bases fitting TRBD2. V trimming: 8 bases; J trimming: 9 bases; junction bases outside the gene matches: 8. The CDR3 sequence is 13 residues long. Germline V CDR1 and CDR2: SNHLY, FYNNEI. The CDR3, as DNA: TGTGCCAGCCGGTTTGCGGGGGGGCCTGAGCAGTTCTTC. Protein product: CASRFAGGPEQFF. Full variable domain (outside the CDR3, taken from reference TRBV2 and TRBJ2-1): EPEVTQTPSHQVTQMGQEVILRCVPISNHLYFYWYRQILGQKVEFLVSFYNNEISEKSEIFDDQFSVERPDGSNFTLKIRSTKLEDSAMYFCASRFAGGPEQFFGPGTRLTVL.

The chain is built from TRBV30 and TRBJ1-6; 8 nucleotides agree with TRBD1. The germline V gene has CDR1 GTSNPN and CDR2 SVGIG (reference sequence). The CDR3 covers 13 residues. CDR3 sequence reads: CAYGQGYNSPLHF. The CDR3 DNA is TGTGCATATGGACAGGGCTATAATTCACCCCTCCACTTT.

The chain couples TRBV5-1 to TRBJ2-7, with no clear D. V was clipped by 0 bases and J by 0 bases, with 10 bases between them. Germline CDR1 SGHRS, CDR2 YFSETQ. The CDR3 consists of 15 residues. The CDR3 sequence is CASSLATVSSYEQYF. The CDR3 bases are TGCGCCAGCAGCTTGGCTACAGTAAGCTCCTACGAGCAGTACTTC.

The chain combines TRBV29-1 with TRBJ1-1; D uncertain. Germline V gene data show CDR1 as SQVTM and CDR2 as ANQGSEA. The CDR3 extends over 15 amino acids. V was cut by 7 bases and J by 2 bases, with 20 bases left in between. CDR3: CSAARPQRINTEAFF. The CDR3 DNA reads as TGCAGCGCCGCCAGGCCCCAAAGAATCAACACTGAAGCTTTCTTT.

The chain couples TRBV10-3 to TRBJ2-1, with 8 positions matching TRBD2. Germline V CDR1 and CDR2: ENHRY, SYGVKD. Unmatched junction bases numbered 3, after V lost 7 bases and J lost 4 bases. This CDR3 is 13 amino acids long. CDR3 DNA sequence: TGTGCCATCAATGCGGGGGGATACAATGAGCAGTTCTTC. Translated: CAINAGGYNEQFF.

V gene TRBV11-2 combines with J gene TRBJ2-1; D possibly corresponds to TRBD1 (6 bases). CDR3 size: 15 residues. Trimming shortened V by 5 bases and J by 9 bases, and 20 bases separated the two germline ends. Per the germline V gene, CDR1 is SGHAT and CDR2 is FQNNGV. CDR3 protein: CASSINRESLVEQFF. DNA for the CDR3: TGTGCCAGCAGCATTAACAGGGAATCGCTGGTTGAGCAGTTCTTC. Full variable domain (remainder filled in from reference TRBV11-2 and TRBJ2-1): EAGVAQSPRYKIIEKRQSVAFWCNPISGHATLYWYQQILGQGPKLLIQFQNNGVVDDSQLPKDRFSAERLKGVDSTLKIQPAKLEDSAVYLCASSINRESLVEQFFGPGTRLTVL.